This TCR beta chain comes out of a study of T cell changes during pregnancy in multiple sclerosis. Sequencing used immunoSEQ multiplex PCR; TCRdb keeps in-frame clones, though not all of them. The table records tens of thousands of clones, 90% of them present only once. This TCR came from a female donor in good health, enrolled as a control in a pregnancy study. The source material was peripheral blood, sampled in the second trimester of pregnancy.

The CDR3 nucleotides read TGTGCCAGCAGCTTGTTAGTGGCGGAGGGGTTGGATGAGCAGTTCTTC. Translation gives CASSLLVAEGLDEQFF. The chain employs TRBV5-6 and TRBJ2-1, with D possibly TRBD2 on 6 matching bases. V was clipped by 1 base and J by 8 bases, with 19 bases between them. The CDR3 is 16 amino acids. Germline values: CDR1 SGHDT, CDR2 YYEEEE.